One sample yielded the 15 T cell receptor beta chains listed below, sequenced in a study of PD-1 blockade in classical Hodgkin lymphoma. Profiling relied on immunoSEQ multiplex PCR, and the TCRdb table lists in-frame clones only, not all of them. Among tens of thousands of clones listed, around nine tenths were seen once. Patients all relapsed after autologous stem cell transplantation, and there was variation in brentuximab vedotin exposure. The source was peripheral blood mononuclear cells (PBMCs), collected at baseline. All receptors derive from a human donor with classical Hodgkin lymphoma.

The chain recombines TRBV7-3 with TRBJ2-1, with 10 bases matching TRBD2. The germline gives CDR1 SGHTA, CDR2 FQGTGA. The CDR3 spans 16 residues. V was clipped by 1 base and J by 6 bases; unmatched bases: 6. The CDR3 nucleotides read TGTGCCAGCAGCTTAAACTCTAGACTAGCGGGCAATGAGCAGTTCTTC. Encoded protein: CASSLNSRLAGNEQFF.

The rearrangement joins TRBV6-6 to TRBJ2-2; 7 bases are shared with TRBD2. Looked up from germline, CDR1 is MNHNY and CDR2 is SVGAGI (reference sequence). The junction had 5 bases not matched to a gene; V was cut back by 7 bases and J by 6 bases. The CDR3 has 13 residues. The CDR3 protein is CASTIREAGELFF. CDR3 nucleotides: TGTGCCAGCACTATCCGGGAGGCCGGGGAGCTGTTTTTT.

The chain employs TRBV25-1 and TRBJ2-7; D remains ambiguous. The germline CDR1 and CDR2 sequences are MGHDK and SYGVNS. The CDR3 spans 15 residues. Trimming took 2 bases from V and 6 from J, leaving 17 bases between them. The CDR3 reads CASSEGLSHASEQYF. The DNA for the CDR3 is TGTGCCAGCAGTGAAGGCCTATCCCATGCCTCCGAGCAGTACTTC.

The chain carries TRBV5-4 and TRBJ2-7; TRBD1 agrees at 11 bases. Germline V gives CDR1 SGHNT, CDR2 YYREEE (reference sequence). V trimming: 4 bases; J trimming: 4 bases; junction bases outside the gene matches: 7. This CDR3 spans 15 amino acids. CDR3 sequence: CASSRTGGGRYEQYF. The CDR3 DNA follows: TGTGCCAGCAGCAGGACAGGGGGCGGTAGATACGAGCAGTACTTC.

The genes are TRBV18 and TRBJ2-1; the match to TRBD2 covers 12 bases. CDR3 length equals 19 residues. V shed 3 bases, J shed 1 base, and the junction held 10 bases outside the gene matches. Germline CDR1 and CDR2: KGHSH and LQKENI. The DNA of the CDR3 is TGTGCCAGCTCACCCAAATCTAGCGGGGGGGCCGGGTCCTACAATGAGCAGTTCTTC. It codes for CASSPKSSGGAGSYNEQFF. Using reference TRBV18 and TRBJ2-1 for the parts outside the CDR3, the full variable domain is NAGVMQNPRHLVRRRGQEARLRCSPMKGHSHVYWYRQLPEEGLKFMVYLQKENIIDESGMPKERFSAEFPKEGPSILRIQQVVRGDSAAYFCASSPKSSGGAGSYNEQFFGPGTRLTVL.

The rearrangement links TRBV2 to TRBJ2-1; D is unresolved. CDR3 length: 17 amino acids. Trimming removed 3 bases at V and 2 bases at J, with 17 bases between. Germline CDR1 SNHLY, CDR2 FYNNEI. CDR3 sequence (DNA): TGTGCCAGCAGTGACGGCCTAGTCGGCCTTCCCTACAATGAGCAGTTCTTC. It codes for CASSDGLVGLPYNEQFF.

The CDR3 loop is CASSFSGSMTGELFF. Here the CDR3 DNA reads TGTGCCAGCAGCTTTAGCGGGAGTATGACCGGGGAGCTGTTTTTT. This chain connects TRBV7-9 to TRBJ2-2; 9 bases match TRBD2. Germline loops: CDR1 SEHNR, CDR2 FQNEAQ (reference sequence). The CDR3 spans 15 residues. V shed 3 bases, J shed 5 bases, and the junction held 4 bases outside the gene matches. The full variable domain, with the rest looked up from reference TRBV7-9 and TRBJ2-2, is DTGVSQNPRHKITKRGQNVTFRCDPISEHNRLYWYRQTLGQGPEFLTYFQNEAQLEKSRLLSDRFSAERPKGSFSTLEIQRTEQGDSAMYLCASSFSGSMTGELFFGEGSRLTVL.

CDR3 sequence reads: CATSSGQGGAWGNQPQHF. The CDR3 DNA reads TGTGCCACCAGCTCCGGACAGGGGGGTGCTTGGGGCAATCAGCCCCAGCATTTT. The rearrangement links TRBV15 to TRBJ1-5; 10 nucleotides line up with TRBD1. CDR3 size: 18 residues. Germline trimming cut 5 bases from V and 2 bases from J; bases unmatched to any gene: 12. Germline V CDR1 and CDR2: LNHNV, YYDKDF (reference sequence).

This clone was seen a few times. The chain has TRBV7-2 and TRBJ2-4, with a weak D call TRBD1 (5 bases). The ends were cut back, 1 base at V and 0 bases at J, with 13 bases in the middle. This CDR3 region has 17 residues. Per germline, CDR1 SGHTA and CDR2 FQGNSA. The CDR3 bases are TGTGCCAGCAGCTTAGACAGGCAGGCCCTAGCCAAAAACATTCAGTACTTC. Its protein product is CASSLDRQALAKNIQYF. Filled out from reference TRBV7-2 and TRBJ2-4, the complete variable domain reads GAGVSQSPSNKVTEKGKDVELRCDPISGHTALYWYRQSLGQGLEFLIYFQGNSAPDKSGLPSDRFSAERTGGSVSTLTIQRTQQEDSAVYLCASSLDRQALAKNIQYFGAGTRLSVL.

The chain employs TRBV15 and TRBJ2-1, with unresolved D. The germline V and J ends were trimmed by 0 bases and 8 bases, with 8 bases remaining between them. The CDR3 consists of 13 residues. CDR1 and CDR2 (germline): LNHNV, YYDKDF (reference sequence). DNA of the CDR3: TGTGCCACCAGCAGAGACAGTTATGATGAGCAGTTCTTC. This gives the protein CATSRDSYDEQFF.

The chain recombines TRBV6-1 with TRBJ1-5; 8 bases are shared with TRBD1. CDR1 is MNHNS, CDR2 SASEGT, per germline. The CDR3 consists of 17 residues. V shed 4 bases, J shed 0 bases, and the junction held 8 bases outside the gene matches. CDR3 sequence: CASSGAGGPYSNQPQHF. The CDR3 DNA is TGTGCCAGCAGTGGTGCAGGGGGCCCGTATAGCAATCAGCCCCAGCATTTT.

Details on this clone: Other DNA sequences within the sample encode an identical CDR3. The chain has TRBV28 and TRBJ1-6; D remains unclear. Looked up from germline, CDR1 is MDHEN and CDR2 is SYDVKM. V was trimmed by 3 bases and J by 5 bases, leaving 8 bases between them. The CDR3 spans 14 residues. Written as DNA, the CDR3 is TGTGCCAGCAGTTTTTTAGGAGATAATTCACCCCTCCACTTT. Protein product: CASSFLGDNSPLHF.

This rearrangement joins TRBV29-1 to TRBJ1-6; possible D gene TRBD1, 5 bases. This CDR3 contains 14 residues. The germline gives CDR1 SQVTM, CDR2 ANQGSEA. V was cut by 7 bases and J by 1 base, with 11 bases left in between. This chain's CDR3 is CSDWGGSYNSPLHF. The CDR3 region has the DNA TGCAGCGACTGGGGGGGTTCCTATAATTCACCCCTCCACTTT.

This chain links TRBV5-1 with TRBJ2-5, with 9 bases that match TRBD1. CDR3 length equals 15 residues. CDR1 and CDR2 (germline): SGHRS, YFSETQ. J was trimmed by 4 bases and V by 0 bases; bases with no gene match: 4. Here the CDR3 DNA reads TGCGCCAGCAGCTTGGCCGGGACAGGGTCAGAGACCCAGTACTTC. Amino acid sequence: CASSLAGTGSETQYF.

This chain links TRBV29-1 with TRBJ2-7; D unresolved. Germline values: CDR1 SQVTM, CDR2 ANQGSEA. V was shortened by 4 bases and J by 3 bases, with 13 bases between the two germline ends. The CDR3 is 13 amino acids. CDR3 protein: CSVVWQSNYEQYF. The CDR3 DNA sequence: TGCAGCGTTGTATGGCAGAGCAACTACGAGCAGTACTTC.